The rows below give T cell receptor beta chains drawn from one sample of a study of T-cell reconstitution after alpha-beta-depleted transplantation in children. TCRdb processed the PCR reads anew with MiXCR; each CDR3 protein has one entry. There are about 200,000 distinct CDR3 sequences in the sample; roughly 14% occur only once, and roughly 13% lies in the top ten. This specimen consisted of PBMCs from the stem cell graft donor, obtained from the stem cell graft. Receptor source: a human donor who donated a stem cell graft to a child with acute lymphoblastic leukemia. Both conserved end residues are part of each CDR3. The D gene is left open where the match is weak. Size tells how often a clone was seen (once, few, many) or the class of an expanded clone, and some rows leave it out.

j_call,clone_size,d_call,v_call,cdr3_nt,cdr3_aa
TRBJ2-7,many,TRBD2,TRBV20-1,TGCAGTGCTAGAGATGGGGGGGGGATCTACGAGCAGTACTTC,CSARDGGGIYEQYF
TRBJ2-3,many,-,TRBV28,TGTGCCAGCATTAGAGGAGGCAGCACAGATACGCAGTATTTT,CASIRGGSTDTQYF
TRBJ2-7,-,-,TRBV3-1,TGTGCCAGCAGCCAGGGGAGGTTCGGCGAGCAGTACTTC,CASSQGRFGEQYF
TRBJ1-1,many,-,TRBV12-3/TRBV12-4,TGTGCCAGCAACCTCGGCGGAGACACTGAAGCTTTCTTT,CASNLGGDTEAFF
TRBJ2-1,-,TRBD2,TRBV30,TGTGCCTGGAATAGGCGGGAGGGCGACTGGAATGAGCAGTTCTTC,CAWNRREGDWNEQFF
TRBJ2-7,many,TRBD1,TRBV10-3,TGTGCCATCAAGAAACAGGGGAAGTCCTACGAGCAGTACTTC,CAIKKQGKSYEQYF
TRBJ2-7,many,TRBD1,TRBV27,TGTGCCAGCAGAGTCACAGGGGGTAGATACGAGCAGTACTTC,CASRVTGGRYEQYF
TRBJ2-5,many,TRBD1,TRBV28,TGTGCCAGCAGGGGGACAGGGAGGGAGACCCAGTACTTC,CASRGTGRETQYF
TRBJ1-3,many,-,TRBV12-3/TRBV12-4,TGTGCCAGCAGCGGATGGATGGGCCCTGGAAACACCATATATTTT,CASSGWMGPGNTIYF
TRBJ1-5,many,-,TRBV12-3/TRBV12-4,TGTGCCAGCGGGTATGTGTATGGGGATCAGCCCCAGCATTTT,CASGYVYGDQPQHF
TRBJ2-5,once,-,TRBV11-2,TGTGCCAGCAGCCTAGGGGCTCAGGGGGGCAATCGGGAGACCCAGTACTTC,CASSLGAQGGNRETQYF
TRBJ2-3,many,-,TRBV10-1,TGCGCCAGCAGTGAAACCGGGAATTCAGATACGCAGTATTTT,CASSETGNSDTQYF
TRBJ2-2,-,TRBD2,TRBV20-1,TGCAGTGCCCCCAGGGCGGGAGTAGGCAACACCGGGGAGCTGTTTTTT,CSAPRAGVGNTGELFF
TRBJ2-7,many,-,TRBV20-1,TGCAGTGCCTCGGGGCTTCAGGACGAGCAGTACTTC,CSASGLQDEQYF
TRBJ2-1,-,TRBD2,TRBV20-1,TGCAGTGCTAGAGATCTAGCGGGAGGACAATACAATGAGCAGTTCTTC,CSARDLAGGQYNEQFF
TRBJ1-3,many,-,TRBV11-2,TGTGCCAGCAGCCCGGCGGGGGACTCTGGAAACACCATATATTTT,CASSPAGDSGNTIYF
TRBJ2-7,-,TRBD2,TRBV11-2,TGTGCCAGCAGCTTAGCGGCGGGAGCCTGGGAGCAGTACTTC,CASSLAAGAWEQYF
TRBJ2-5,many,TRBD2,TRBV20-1,TGCAGTGCTAGAGATCGGCTAGCGGGAGGGGAGACCCAGTACTTC,CSARDRLAGGETQYF
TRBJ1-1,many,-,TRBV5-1,TGCGCCAGCAGCTTGTTGGCGGGGACCGGGGACACTGAAGCTTTCTTT,CASSLLAGTGDTEAFF
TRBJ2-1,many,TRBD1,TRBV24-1,TGTGCCACCAGTGATTTAAGGGGACAGGGGTACAATGAGCAGTTCTTC,CATSDLRGQGYNEQFF
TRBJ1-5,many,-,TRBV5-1,TGCGCCAGCAGCTTGGAGGTGGGTCAGCCCCAGCATTTT,CASSLEVGQPQHF
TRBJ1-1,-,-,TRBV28,TGTGCCAGCAGTGTCCTACTGAACACTGAAGCTTTCTTT,CASSVLLNTEAFF
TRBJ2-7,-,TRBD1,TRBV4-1,TGCGCCAGCAGCCGTGACGGGACAGCAGATTACGAGCAGTACTTC,CASSRDGTADYEQYF
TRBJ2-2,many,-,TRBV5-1,TGCGCCAGCAGCTTAACAGGGCCGGGGACCGGGGAGCTGTTTTTT,CASSLTGPGTGELFF
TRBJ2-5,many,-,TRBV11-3,TGTGCCAGCAGCCCGGGACCAGCAAAAGAGACCCAGTACTTC,CASSPGPAKETQYF
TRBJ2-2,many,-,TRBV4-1,TGCGCCAGCAGCCAAGGAATACTGAGAAACACCGGGGAGCTGTTTTTT,CASSQGILRNTGELFF
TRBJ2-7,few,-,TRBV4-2,TGTGCCAGCAGCCAGACCTCGGGGGCTTTAAGTCTGAGCGAGCAGTACTTC,CASSQTSGALSLSEQYF
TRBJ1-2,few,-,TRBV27,TGTGCCAGCAGTGCCGTTCGGGGGGGCTACACCTTC,CASSAVRGGYTF
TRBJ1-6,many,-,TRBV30,TGTGCCTGGACCCGGTTGATAAAAAATTCACCCCTCCACTTT,CAWTRLIKNSPLHF
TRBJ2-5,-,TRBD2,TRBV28,TGTGCCAGCAGCCCAGCGGGAGTGAGGGGAGAGACCCAGTACTTC,CASSPAGVRGETQYF
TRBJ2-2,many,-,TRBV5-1,TGCGCCAGCAGCTTGGTTCCTAGTGGTAGGAACACCGGGGAGCTGTTTTTT,CASSLVPSGRNTGELFF
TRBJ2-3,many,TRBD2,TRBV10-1,TGCGCCAGCAGTGGGGGACTAGCGGGGCCCAGGCTGTATTTT,CASSGGLAGPRLYF
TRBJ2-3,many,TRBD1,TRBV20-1,TGCAGTGCTAGAGATTCAGGGGGCCCGGGGACAGATACGCAGTATTTT,CSARDSGGPGTDTQYF
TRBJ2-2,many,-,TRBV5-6,TGTGCCAGCAGCTTGATAGGGAACACCGGGGAGCTGTTTTTT,CASSLIGNTGELFF
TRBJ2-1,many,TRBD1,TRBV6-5,TGTGCCAGCAGTTTGAGACAGGGCCGAGGATACAATGAGCAGTTCTTC,CASSLRQGRGYNEQFF
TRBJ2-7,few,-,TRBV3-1,TGTGCCAGCAGCCAAGCTTCGGTTGAGGGGTCCGAGCAGTACTTC,CASSQASVEGSEQYF
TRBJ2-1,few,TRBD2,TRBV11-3,TGTGCCAGCAGCCCAAGGGGGCTAGCGGGGTTTAATGAGCAGTTCTTC,CASSPRGLAGFNEQFF
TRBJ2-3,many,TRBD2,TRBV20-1,TGCAGTGCTGCCCGAGAGTTGAGGCTAGCGGGAGCAGATACGCAGTATTTT,CSAARELRLAGADTQYF
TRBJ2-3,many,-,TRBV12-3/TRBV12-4,TGTGCCAGCAGTCTCAACCCGGGACAAATCACAGATACGCAGTATTTT,CASSLNPGQITDTQYF
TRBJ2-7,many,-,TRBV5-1,TGCGCCAGCAGCGCCCGGGGCCGAGCGTACGAGCAGTACTTC,CASSARGRAYEQYF
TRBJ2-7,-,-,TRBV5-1,TGCGCCAGCAGCTTGGCGCTCGGACAGATGAGGGGGCAGTACTTC,CASSLALGQMRGQYF
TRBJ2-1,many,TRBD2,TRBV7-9,TGTGCCAGCAGCTTAGCGCTCGGGCTAGCGGCCGAGCAGTTCTTC,CASSLALGLAAEQFF
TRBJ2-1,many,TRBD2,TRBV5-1,TGCGCCAGCAGCTTGGATCCTAGCGGGAGTGTAGATGAGCAGTTCTTC,CASSLDPSGSVDEQFF